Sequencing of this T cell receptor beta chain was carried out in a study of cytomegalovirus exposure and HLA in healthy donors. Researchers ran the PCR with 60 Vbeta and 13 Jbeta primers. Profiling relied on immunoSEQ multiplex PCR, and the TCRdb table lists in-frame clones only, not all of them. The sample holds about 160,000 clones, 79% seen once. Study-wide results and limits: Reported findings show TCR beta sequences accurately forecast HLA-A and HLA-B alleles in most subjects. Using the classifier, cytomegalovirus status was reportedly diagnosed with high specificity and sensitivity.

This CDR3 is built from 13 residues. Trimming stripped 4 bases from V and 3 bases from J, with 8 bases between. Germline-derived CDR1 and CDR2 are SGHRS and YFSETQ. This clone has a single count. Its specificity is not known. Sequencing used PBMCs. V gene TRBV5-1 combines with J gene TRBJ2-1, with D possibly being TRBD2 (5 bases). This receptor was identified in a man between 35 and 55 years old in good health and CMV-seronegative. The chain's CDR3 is CASSPGIYNEQFF. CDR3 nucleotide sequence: TGCGCCAGCAGCCCCGGGATCTACAATGAGCAGTTCTTC.